This TCR beta chain derives from a study of cytomegalovirus exposure and HLA in healthy donors. Overall study: As released early, the data held around 80 million unique TCRs from HLA-typed donors. Notes on the study in general: High sensitivity and specificity were reportedly achieved when the classifier diagnosed cytomegalovirus status. Rarity marked most TCR sequences, yet some public TCRs occurred in many donors.

Turning to this clone: Its antigen is not known.

From germline, CDR1 is SNHLY and CDR2 FYNNEI. V lost 6 bases to trimming and J lost 3 bases; unmatched junction nucleotides: 4. The CDR3 length is 13 residues. Primers: 60 Vbeta forward and 13 Jbeta reverse. Profiling relied on immunoSEQ multiplex PCR, and the TCRdb table lists in-frame clones only, not all of them. The table shows more than 50,000 clones, with about 73% occurring only once. The sequencing input was PBMCs. The origin of this receptor is a woman aged 60-70 years in good health and CMV-seropositive. This chain links TRBV2 with TRBJ2-5; TRBD1 matches 7 bases. The CDR3 is CASSAGTEETQYF. The CDR3 nucleotides are TGTGCCAGCAGCGCCGGGACAGAAGAGACCCAGTACTTC.